Presented here are 27 T cell receptor beta chains from one specimen sequenced in a study of blood T cell repertoires in COVID-19. Profiling relied on immunoSEQ multiplex PCR, and the TCRdb table lists in-frame clones only, not all of them. In the table there are 180,000 or so clones, approximately 84% of which are singletons. The source material was peripheral blood. All receptors come from a human donor with acute or convalescent COVID-19. The donor label of this sample is uncertain.

V gene TRBV2 combines with J gene TRBJ1-1; 7 bases are a match to TRBD1. Germline-derived CDR1 and CDR2 are SNHLY and FYNNEI. There are 14 residues in the CDR3. V was pared by 6 bases and J by 5 bases, with 9 bases of the junction left unmatched. For the CDR3, the DNA is TGTGCCAGCAGCCCCCGACAGGGTGGGACTGAAGCTTTCTTT. It is translated as CASSPRQGGTEAFF.

The genes are TRBV7-9 and TRBJ1-2; no definite D call. The CDR3 has 15 residues. V was pared by 4 bases and J by 5 bases, with 17 bases between. Per germline, CDR1 SEHNR and CDR2 FQNEAQ (reference sequence). In nucleotides, the CDR3 is TGTGCCAGCAGCTCAGAGGTCGGGTCTCGGTATGGCTACACCTTC. Protein: CASSSEVGSRYGYTF.

This clone came up once. CDR3 DNA: TGTGCCAGCAGCTTAACCGGGACAGGGACTTCACCCCTCCACTTT. It translates to CASSLTGTGTSPLHF. This rearrangement joins TRBV5-6 to TRBJ1-6; 9 bases align to TRBD1. This CDR3 contains 15 residues. V lost 2 bases, J lost 9 bases, and 6 bases stayed unmatched. Germline assignment: CDR1 SGHDT and CDR2 YYEEEE.

A note on this clone: The same CDR3 also results from other DNA sequences found in this sample. The chain joins TRBV29-1 to TRBJ1-1; 7 positions match TRBD1. The CDR3 is made up of 13 amino acids. Germline V gene sequence: CDR1 SQVTM, CDR2 ANQGSEA. V gave up 4 bases and J gave up 0 bases; unmatched junction bases: 2. This chain's CDR3 is CSVGQGLNTEAFF. CDR3 nucleotide sequence: TGCAGCGTTGGACAGGGCCTGAACACTGAAGCTTTCTTT.

The genes are TRBV3-1 (or the pseudogene TRBV3-2) and TRBJ1-5, with a weak D call TRBD1 (5 bases). The CDR3 sequence is 16 residues long. The V end was cut by 1 base, the J end by 0 bases, with 10 bases between. CDR1 and CDR2 (germline): LGHDT, YNNKEL (reference sequence). The CDR3 loop reads CASSQGQIYSNQPQHF. CDR3 coding DNA: TGTGCCAGCAGCCAAGGACAGATCTATAGCAATCAGCCCCAGCATTTT.

V usage is TRBV7-2 and J usage is TRBJ2-7; 13 positions agree with TRBD2. This CDR3 region has 14 residues. With V trimmed by 4 bases and J by 8 bases, 5 bases remained unmatched. Per the germline V gene, CDR1 is SGHTA and CDR2 is FQGNSA. The CDR3 DNA reads TGTGCCAGCAGCTCCGGGACTAGCGGGACAAAGCAGTACTTC. Translating gives CASSSGTSGTKQYF.

J is TRBJ1-2 and V is TRBV19, with 8 nucleotides matching TRBD1. The CDR3 sequence is 15 residues long. The junction had 8 bases not matched to a gene; V was cut back by 6 bases and J by 2 bases. CDR1 is LNHDA, CDR2 SQIVND, per germline (reference sequence). Here the CDR3 reads CASSLVDRENYGYTF. The CDR3 DNA sequence: TGTGCCAGTAGCCTTGTGGACAGGGAGAACTATGGCTACACCTTC.

With respect to this clone: This specimen includes other DNA sequences encoding the same CDR3. The chain links TRBV12-3 or TRBV12-4 to TRBJ2-7, with D tentatively TRBD1 (6 bases). This CDR3 contains 13 residues. V gave up 3 bases and J gave up 7 bases, with 13 bases separating them. The CDR3 DNA reads as TGTGCCAGCAGTTTCGGCAGGGGATATGAGCAGTACTTC. Protein sequence: CASSFGRGYEQYF.

The chain combines TRBV5-1 with TRBJ1-6, with TRBD1 identical over 7 bases. The V gene's germline CDR1 is SGHRS and CDR2 YFSETQ. The CDR3 loop spans 15 amino acids. J lost 6 bases, V lost 0 bases, and 3 bases had no gene match. In nucleotides, the CDR3 is TGCGCCAGCAGCTTGGACAGGGGAGGTAATTCACCCCTCCACTTT. Translated: CASSLDRGGNSPLHF.

The rearrangement links TRBV19 to TRBJ1-1, with 7 positions matching TRBD1. Unmatched junction bases numbered 3, after V lost 8 bases and J lost 0 bases. Germline V lookup: CDR1 LNHDA, CDR2 SQIVND (reference sequence). There are 13 residues in the CDR3. The CDR3, as DNA: TGTGCCAGTTCGGACAGGCTGAACACTGAAGCTTTCTTT. It encodes CASSDRLNTEAFF.

The chain recombines TRBV7-9 with TRBJ2-3; perhaps TRBD1 as D (5 bases). The CDR3 totals 15 residues. Germline V gives CDR1 SEHNR, CDR2 FQNEAQ (reference sequence). V lost 0 bases and J 6 bases, leaving 13 bases between the germline ends. In nucleotides, the CDR3 is TGTGCCAGCAGCTTAGCGGCGGCAGGGCGTGATACGCAGTATTTT. It yields the protein CASSLAAAGRDTQYF.

The chain links TRBV7-8 to TRBJ2-1, with TRBD2 matching 9 bases. Germline V gene sequence: CDR1 SGHVS, CDR2 FQNEAQ. V lost 5 bases to trimming and J lost 6 bases; unmatched junction nucleotides: 8. The CDR3 sequence is 15 residues long. DNA of the CDR3: TGTGCCAGCAGCCCGGCGGGGGGGCGGGGCAATGAGCAGTTCTTC. It yields the protein CASSPAGGRGNEQFF. Full variable domain (outside the CDR3, taken from reference TRBV7-8 and TRBJ2-1): GAGVSQSPRYKVAKRGQDVALRCDPISGHVSLFWYQQALGQGPEFLTYFQNEAQLDKSGLPSDRFFAERPEGSVSTLKIQRTQQEDSAVYLCASSPAGGRGNEQFFGPGTRLTVL.

The chain joins TRBV28 to TRBJ2-7; 7 bases fit TRBD2. Looked up from germline, CDR1 is MDHEN and CDR2 is SYDVKM. This CDR3 has 14 residues. Unmatched junction bases numbered 10, after V lost 6 bases and J lost 5 bases. The DNA of the CDR3 is TGTGCCAGCAGCTCCATCGCGGGAGCTAACGAGCAGTACTTC. Translation: CASSSIAGANEQYF.

This clone was recorded only once. V usage is TRBV4-1 and J usage is TRBJ1-2; a possible D gene is TRBD1 (6 bases). The CDR3 length is 15 residues. Deletions cut 0 bases from V and 5 bases from J, with 13 bases between. CDR1 is MGHRA and CDR2 is YSYEKL in the germline V gene. The CDR3, as DNA: TGCGCCAGCAGCCAAGAAGGGGGGGCGCGGTATGGCTACACCTTC. Translating it yields CASSQEGGARYGYTF.

This clone has more than one count but fewer than ten. The rearrangement uses TRBV5-1 and TRBJ1-4; D is undetermined. Germline loops: CDR1 SGHRS, CDR2 YFSETQ. The CDR3 spans 16 residues. The V end lost 2 bases, the J end lost 8 bases, and 19 bases lay between the germline ends. The CDR3 DNA reads TGCGCCAGCAGCTTCTCCGGGCCCGCCTCGGGGGAAAAACTGTTTTTT. This codes for CASSFSGPASGEKLFF.

V is TRBV6-1 and J is TRBJ2-7; 12 bases are shared with TRBD1. V lost 4 bases and J lost 3; bases outside the gene matches: 10. There are 17 residues in the CDR3. Germline assignment: CDR1 MNHNS and CDR2 SASEGT. Here the CDR3 DNA reads TGTGCCAGCAGTGCTTCCGGGACAGGGGGCCATAGCTACGAGCAGTACTTC. Encoded protein: CASSASGTGGHSYEQYF.

V and J are TRBV7-8 and TRBJ1-1; no clear D. V lost 5 bases to trimming and J lost 5 bases, with 15 bases between them. The CDR3 sequence is 14 residues long. In germline, CDR1 is SGHVS, CDR2 FQNEAQ. CDR3 protein: CASSGPRRETEAFF. The CDR3 DNA reads as TGTGCCAGCAGCGGCCCCCGCCGGGAGACTGAAGCTTTCTTT.

The rearrangement joins TRBV5-1 to TRBJ2-5, with unresolved D. Germline CDR1 SGHRS, CDR2 YFSETQ. The V and J ends lost 3 bases and 1 base respectively, with 10 bases between them. This CDR3 is 14 amino acids long. CDR3 sequence reads: CASSWLGTQETQYF. The CDR3 region has the DNA TGCGCCAGCAGCTGGCTAGGCACCCAAGAGACCCAGTACTTC.

The V call is TRBV6-6, the J call TRBJ2-2, with a weak D call TRBD2 (6 bases). Trimming stripped 5 bases from V and 5 bases from J, with 21 bases between. Germline V gives CDR1 MNHNY, CDR2 SVGAGI (reference sequence). The CDR3 is made up of 17 amino acids. The CDR3 sequence is CASSPLFSGTSTGELFF. CDR3 in DNA: TGTGCCAGCAGTCCCCTCTTTTCCGGGACTTCGACCGGGGAGCTGTTTTTT.

This chain joins TRBV18 and TRBJ1-4; D gene uncertain. Trimming took off 0 bases at V and 6 bases at J, with 8 bases between the two ends. In germline, CDR1 is KGHSH, CDR2 LQKENI. This CDR3 is 14 amino acids long. The DNA of the CDR3 is TGTGCCAGCTCACCACCGGGCGGGGATGAAAAACTGTTTTTT. Its translation: CASSPPGGDEKLFF.

With respect to this clone: Relative to the germline gene, one junction end is altered; a read error may explain this. The chain joins TRBV4-1 to TRBJ2-3; D perhaps matches TRBD1 (6 bases). Germline lookup yields CDR1 MGHRA and CDR2 YSYEKL. The length of the CDR3 is 15 residues. The CDR3 here is CATSASGTTTDTQYF. DNA for the CDR3: TGCGCCACCAGCGCCTCCGGGACAACCACAGATACGCAGTATTTT.

J is TRBJ1-2 and V is TRBV10-3; 8 bases are a match to TRBD1. Germline lookup yields CDR1 ENHRY and CDR2 SYGVKD. The CDR3 has 16 residues. V shed 6 bases and J 3 bases; nucleotides not matched to a gene: 12. The CDR3 spells CAIRGGGAGGDYGYTF. The CDR3 bases are TGTGCCATCAGGGGAGGAGGTGCAGGGGGCGACTATGGCTACACCTTC.

The chain carries TRBV11-1 and TRBJ2-5, with a tentative D call TRBD1 (5 bases). Looked up from germline, CDR1 is SGHAT and CDR2 is FQDESV (reference sequence). This CDR3 has 13 residues. The V gene lost 5 bases and the J gene lost 9 bases, with 16 bases spanning the gap. This CDR3 is CASSPSTVPAQYF. CDR3 DNA: TGTGCCAGCAGCCCGTCGACAGTCCCGGCCCAGTACTTC.

There are a few counts of this clone. The chain recombines TRBV28 with TRBJ1-1, with TRBD1 as a possible D gene (5 bases). CDR3 length: 14 residues. V lost 8 bases, J lost 4 bases, and 17 bases lay in between. Germline V CDR1 and CDR2: MDHEN, SYDVKM. The DNA for the CDR3 is TGTGCCAGCGGGGCTACCACACTGATCACTGAAGCTTTCTTT. Its protein product is CASGATTLITEAFF.

The CDR3 DNA follows: TGTGCCAGCAGCCACCCGGGACAGACTGTCTATGGCTACACCTTC. Protein product: CASSHPGQTVYGYTF. The chain combines TRBV3-1 (or the pseudogene TRBV3-2) with TRBJ1-2; 7 bases line up with TRBD1. Germline V gives CDR1 LGHDT, CDR2 YNNKEL (reference sequence). The CDR3 spans 15 residues. The V segment lost 3 bases and the J segment 4 bases; nucleotides outside the gene matches: 8.

This clone is a singleton in its sample. The chain links TRBV5-6 to TRBJ1-1; D is perhaps TRBD1 (6 bases). The CDR3 runs to 16 residues. Germline V gene data show CDR1 as SGHDT and CDR2 as YYEEEE. The V gene lost 2 bases and the J gene lost 4 bases, with 18 bases spanning the gap. The CDR3 sequence: CASSFYLRTVSTEAFF. CDR3 in DNA: TGTGCCAGCAGCTTTTATCTCCGGACAGTTAGCACTGAAGCTTTCTTT.

The V gene is TRBV5-1, the J gene TRBJ2-7, with 9 bases identical to TRBD2. Germline lookup yields CDR1 SGHRS and CDR2 YFSETQ. This CDR3 has 15 residues. Germline trimming cut 4 bases from V and 10 bases from J; bases unmatched to any gene: 15. The CDR3 loop reads CASSRTIAGDSRQYF. CDR3 in DNA: TGCGCCAGCAGCCGCACTATAGCGGGAGATTCGCGTCAGTACTTC.